The present T cell receptor (beta chain) was sequenced within a study of blood T cell repertoires in COVID-19. Libraries were prepared by immunoSEQ multiplex PCR; TCRdb keeps only in-frame clonotypes and omits some of them. The repertoire holds 490,000 or so clones, with 88% as singletons. The germline V gene encodes CDR1 SGHTA and CDR2 FQGNSA. The V end was cut by 0 bases, the J end by 0 bases, with 12 bases between. There are 17 residues in the CDR3. This TCR derives from a woman between 40 and 55 years old who had recovered from COVID-19. Sequencing was carried out using PBMCs or T cells enriched from blood (not recorded which). The genes are TRBV7-2 and TRBJ1-5; tentatively, D is TRBD1 (6 bases). The CDR3 nucleotides are TGTGCCAGCAGCTTAGCGTTCCAGGGGCCTAGCAATCAGCCCCAGCATTTT. This sequence encodes CASSLAFQGPSNQPQHF.